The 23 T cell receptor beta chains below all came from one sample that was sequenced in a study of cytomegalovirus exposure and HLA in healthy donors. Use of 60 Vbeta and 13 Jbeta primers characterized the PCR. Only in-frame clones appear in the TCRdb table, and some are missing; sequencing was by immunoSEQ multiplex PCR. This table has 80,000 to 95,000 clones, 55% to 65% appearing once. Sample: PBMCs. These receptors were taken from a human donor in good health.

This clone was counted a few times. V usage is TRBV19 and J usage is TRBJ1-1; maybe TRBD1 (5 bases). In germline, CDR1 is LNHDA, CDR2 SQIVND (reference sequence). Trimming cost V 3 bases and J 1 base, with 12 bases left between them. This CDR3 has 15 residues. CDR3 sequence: CASSIKQGANTEAFF. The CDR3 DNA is TGTGCCAGTAGTATTAAGCAGGGTGCGAACACTGAAGCTTTCTTT.

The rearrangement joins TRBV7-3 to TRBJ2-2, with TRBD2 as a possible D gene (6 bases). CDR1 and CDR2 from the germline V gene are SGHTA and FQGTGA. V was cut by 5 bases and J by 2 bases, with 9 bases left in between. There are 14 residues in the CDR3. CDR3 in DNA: TGTGCCAGCAGCCCCGGGGGAAACACCGGGGAGCTGTTTTTT. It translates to CASSPGGNTGELFF. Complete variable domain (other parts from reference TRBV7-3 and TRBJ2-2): GAGVSQTPSNKVTEKGKYVELRCDPISGHTALYWYRQSLGQGPEFLIYFQGTGAADDSGLPNDRFFAVRPEGSVSTLKIQRTERGDSAVYLCASSPGGNTGELFFGEGSRLTVL.

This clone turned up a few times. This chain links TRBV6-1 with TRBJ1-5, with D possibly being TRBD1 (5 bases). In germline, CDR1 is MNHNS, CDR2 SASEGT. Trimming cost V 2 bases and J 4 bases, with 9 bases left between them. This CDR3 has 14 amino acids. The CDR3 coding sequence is TGTGCCAGCAGTGAATATCAGGGAAATCAGCCCCAGCATTTT. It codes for CASSEYQGNQPQHF.

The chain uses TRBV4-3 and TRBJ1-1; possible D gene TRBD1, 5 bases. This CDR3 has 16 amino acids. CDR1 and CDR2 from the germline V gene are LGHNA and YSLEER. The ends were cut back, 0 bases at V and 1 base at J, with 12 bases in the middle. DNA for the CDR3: TGCGCCAGCAGCCAAGACTGGACAATAGGGAACACTGAAGCTTTCTTT. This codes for CASSQDWTIGNTEAFF.

CDR3 loop: CAISESEGARYGYTF. The CDR3 nucleotides are TGTGCCATCAGTGAGTCCGAGGGGGCGCGGTATGGCTACACCTTC. The rearrangement links TRBV10-3 to TRBJ1-2, with 7 nucleotides matching TRBD1. The trim removed 0 bases at V and 5 bases at J, leaving 6 bases unmatched. CDR3 length equals 15 residues. Germline V CDR1 and CDR2: ENHRY, SYGVKD.

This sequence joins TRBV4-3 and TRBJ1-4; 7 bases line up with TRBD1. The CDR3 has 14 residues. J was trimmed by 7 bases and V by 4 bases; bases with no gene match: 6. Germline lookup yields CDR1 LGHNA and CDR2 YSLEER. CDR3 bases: TGCGCCAGCAGCCGGGGACAGTTACTTGAAAAACTGTTTTTT. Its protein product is CASSRGQLLEKLFF.

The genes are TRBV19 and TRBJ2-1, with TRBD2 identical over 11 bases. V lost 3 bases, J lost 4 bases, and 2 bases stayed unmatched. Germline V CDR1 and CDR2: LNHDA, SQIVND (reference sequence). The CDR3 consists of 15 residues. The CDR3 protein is CASSMRLAGYNEQFF. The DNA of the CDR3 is TGTGCCAGTAGTATGCGACTAGCGGGATACAATGAGCAGTTCTTC.

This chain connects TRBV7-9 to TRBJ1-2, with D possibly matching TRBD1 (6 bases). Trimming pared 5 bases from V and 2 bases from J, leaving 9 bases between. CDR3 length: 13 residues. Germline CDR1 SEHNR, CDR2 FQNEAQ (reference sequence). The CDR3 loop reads CASSGGTNYGYTF. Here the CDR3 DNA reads TGTGCCAGCAGCGGTGGGACAAACTATGGCTACACCTTC. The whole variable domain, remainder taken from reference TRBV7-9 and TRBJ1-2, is DTGVSQNPRHKITKRGQNVTFRCDPISEHNRLYWYRQTLGQGPEFLTYFQNEAQLEKSRLLSDRFSAERPKGSFSTLEIQRTEQGDSAMYLCASSGGTNYGYTFGSGTRLTVV.

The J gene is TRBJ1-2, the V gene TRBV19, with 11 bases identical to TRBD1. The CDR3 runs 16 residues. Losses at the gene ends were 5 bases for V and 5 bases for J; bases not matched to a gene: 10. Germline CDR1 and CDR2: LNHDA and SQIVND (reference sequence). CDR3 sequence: CASSQTGTGGRYGYTF. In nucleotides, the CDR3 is TGTGCCAGTAGTCAGACCGGGACAGGGGGTAGATATGGCTACACCTTC. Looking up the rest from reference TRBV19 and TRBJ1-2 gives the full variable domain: DGGITQSPKYLFRKEGQNVTLSCEQNLNHDAMYWYRQDPGQGLRLIYYSQIVNDFQKGDIAEGYSVSREKKESFPLTVTSAQKNPTAFYLCASSQTGTGGRYGYTFGSGTRLTVV.

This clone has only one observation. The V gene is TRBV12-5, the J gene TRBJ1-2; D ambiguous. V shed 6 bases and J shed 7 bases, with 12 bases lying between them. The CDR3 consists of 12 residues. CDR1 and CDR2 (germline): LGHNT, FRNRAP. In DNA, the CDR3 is TGTGCTAGTGGATCGACGGGAGGTGGCTACACCTTC. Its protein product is CASGSTGGGYTF.

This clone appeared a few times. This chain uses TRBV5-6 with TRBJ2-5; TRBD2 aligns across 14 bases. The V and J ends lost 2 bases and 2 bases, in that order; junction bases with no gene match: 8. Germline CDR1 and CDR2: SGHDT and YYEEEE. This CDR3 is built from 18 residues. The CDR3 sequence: CASSFAGLAGAFQETQYF. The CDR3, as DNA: TGTGCCAGCAGCTTTGCGGGACTAGCGGGAGCCTTTCAAGAGACCCAGTACTTC.

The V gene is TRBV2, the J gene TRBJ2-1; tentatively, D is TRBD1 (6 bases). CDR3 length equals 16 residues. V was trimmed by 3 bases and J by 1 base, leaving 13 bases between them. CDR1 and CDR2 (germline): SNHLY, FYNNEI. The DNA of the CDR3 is TGTGCCAGCAGTGAGACGGGGACAACGTCCTACAATGAGCAGTTCTTC. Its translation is CASSETGTTSYNEQFF.

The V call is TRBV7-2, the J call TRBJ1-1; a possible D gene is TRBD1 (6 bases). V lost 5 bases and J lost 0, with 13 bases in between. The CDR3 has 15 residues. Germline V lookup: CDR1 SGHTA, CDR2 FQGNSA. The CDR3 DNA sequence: TGTGCCAGCAGCCGGGGGGGCAGACTGAACACTGAAGCTTTCTTT. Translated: CASSRGGRLNTEAFF.

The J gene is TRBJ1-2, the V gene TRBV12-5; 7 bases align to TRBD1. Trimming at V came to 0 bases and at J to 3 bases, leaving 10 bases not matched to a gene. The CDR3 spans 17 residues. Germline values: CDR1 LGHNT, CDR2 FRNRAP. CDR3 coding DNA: TGTGCTAGTGGTTTGGTACTGGGTAGACAGGGAGACTATGGCTACACCTTC. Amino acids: CASGLVLGRQGDYGYTF.

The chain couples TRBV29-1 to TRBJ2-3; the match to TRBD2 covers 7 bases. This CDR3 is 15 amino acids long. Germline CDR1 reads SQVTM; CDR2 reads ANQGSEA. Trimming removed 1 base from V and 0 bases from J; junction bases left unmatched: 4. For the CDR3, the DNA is TGCAGCGTTGAAGGATTTAGCGGGAGCACAGATACGCAGTATTTT. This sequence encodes CSVEGFSGSTDTQYF.

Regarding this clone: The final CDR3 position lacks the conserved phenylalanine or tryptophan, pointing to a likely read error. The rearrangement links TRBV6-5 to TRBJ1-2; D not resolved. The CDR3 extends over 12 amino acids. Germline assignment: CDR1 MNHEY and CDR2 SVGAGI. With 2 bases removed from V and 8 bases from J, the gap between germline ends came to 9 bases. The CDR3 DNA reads TGTGCCAGCAGTTACCGAGGAGGCGGCTACACCCTC. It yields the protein CASSYRGGGYTL.

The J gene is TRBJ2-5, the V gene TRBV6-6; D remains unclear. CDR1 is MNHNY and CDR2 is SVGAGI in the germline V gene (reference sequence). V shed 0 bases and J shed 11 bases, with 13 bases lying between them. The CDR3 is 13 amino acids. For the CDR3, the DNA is TGTGCCAGCAGTTACTCGAGAGAAATGGAGCAGTACTTC. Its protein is CASSYSREMEQYF.

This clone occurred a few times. The CDR3 region is CASSPEGHNYGYTF. As DNA, the CDR3 is TGCGCCAGCAGCCCCGAAGGACACAACTATGGCTACACCTTC. V and J are TRBV5-1 and TRBJ1-2; D may be TRBD1 (5 bases). Germline V gene lookup returns CDR1 SGHRS and CDR2 YFSETQ. CDR3 length: 14 amino acids. The V end lost 4 bases, the J end lost 2 bases, and 12 bases lay between the germline ends.

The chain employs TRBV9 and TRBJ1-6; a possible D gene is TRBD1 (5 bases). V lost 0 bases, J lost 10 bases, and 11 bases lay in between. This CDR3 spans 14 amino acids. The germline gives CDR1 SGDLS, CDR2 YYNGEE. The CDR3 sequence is CASSVDGQGSPLHF. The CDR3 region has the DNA TGTGCCAGCAGCGTAGACGGACAAGGCTCACCCCTCCACTTT.

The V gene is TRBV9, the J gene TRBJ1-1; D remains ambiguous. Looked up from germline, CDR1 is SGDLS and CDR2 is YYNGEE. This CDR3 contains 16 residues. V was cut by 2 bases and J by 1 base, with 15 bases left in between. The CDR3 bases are TGTGCCAGCAGCGTTCGAGGGCTGACTTCGAACACTGAAGCTTTCTTT. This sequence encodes CASSVRGLTSNTEAFF.

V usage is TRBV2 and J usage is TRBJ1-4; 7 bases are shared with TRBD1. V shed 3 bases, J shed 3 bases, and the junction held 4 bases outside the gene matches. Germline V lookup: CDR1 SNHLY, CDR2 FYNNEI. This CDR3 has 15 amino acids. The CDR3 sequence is CASSDTGASNEKLFF. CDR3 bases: TGTGCCAGCAGTGACACAGGGGCCTCTAATGAAAAACTGTTTTTT.

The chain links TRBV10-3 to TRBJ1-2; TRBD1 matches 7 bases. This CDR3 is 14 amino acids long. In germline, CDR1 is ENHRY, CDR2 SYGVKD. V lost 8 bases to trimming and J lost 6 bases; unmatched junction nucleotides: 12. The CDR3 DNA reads TGTGCCATCCGGGCCCGACAGGGTGAGGATGGCTACACCTTC. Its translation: CAIRARQGEDGYTF.

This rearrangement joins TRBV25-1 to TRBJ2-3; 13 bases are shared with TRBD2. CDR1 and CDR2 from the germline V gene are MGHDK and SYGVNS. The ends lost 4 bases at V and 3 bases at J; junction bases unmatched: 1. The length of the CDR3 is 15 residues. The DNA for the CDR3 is TGTGCCAGCAGTGGGGGACTAGCGGGGACAGATACGCAGTATTTT. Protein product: CASSGGLAGTDTQYF. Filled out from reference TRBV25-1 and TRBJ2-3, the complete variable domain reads EADIYQTPRYLVIGTGKKITLECSQTMGHDKMYWYQQDPGMELHLIHYSYGVNSTEKGDLSSESTVSRIRTEHFPLTLESARPSHTSQYLCASSGGLAGTDTQYFGPGTRLTVL.